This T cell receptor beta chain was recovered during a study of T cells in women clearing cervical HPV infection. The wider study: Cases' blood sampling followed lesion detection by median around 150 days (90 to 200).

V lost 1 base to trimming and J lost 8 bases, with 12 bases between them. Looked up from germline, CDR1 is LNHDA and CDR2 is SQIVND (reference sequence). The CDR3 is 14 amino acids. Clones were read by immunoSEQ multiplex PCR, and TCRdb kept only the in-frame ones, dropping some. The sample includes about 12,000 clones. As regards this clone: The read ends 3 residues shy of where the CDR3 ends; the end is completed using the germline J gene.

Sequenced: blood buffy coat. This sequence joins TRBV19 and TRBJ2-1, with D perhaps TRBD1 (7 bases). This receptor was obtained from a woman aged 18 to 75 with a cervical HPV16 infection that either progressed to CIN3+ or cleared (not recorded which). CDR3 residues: CASSIAEGADEQFF. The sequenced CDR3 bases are TGTGCCAGTAGTATAGCGGAGGGGGCGGATGAG.